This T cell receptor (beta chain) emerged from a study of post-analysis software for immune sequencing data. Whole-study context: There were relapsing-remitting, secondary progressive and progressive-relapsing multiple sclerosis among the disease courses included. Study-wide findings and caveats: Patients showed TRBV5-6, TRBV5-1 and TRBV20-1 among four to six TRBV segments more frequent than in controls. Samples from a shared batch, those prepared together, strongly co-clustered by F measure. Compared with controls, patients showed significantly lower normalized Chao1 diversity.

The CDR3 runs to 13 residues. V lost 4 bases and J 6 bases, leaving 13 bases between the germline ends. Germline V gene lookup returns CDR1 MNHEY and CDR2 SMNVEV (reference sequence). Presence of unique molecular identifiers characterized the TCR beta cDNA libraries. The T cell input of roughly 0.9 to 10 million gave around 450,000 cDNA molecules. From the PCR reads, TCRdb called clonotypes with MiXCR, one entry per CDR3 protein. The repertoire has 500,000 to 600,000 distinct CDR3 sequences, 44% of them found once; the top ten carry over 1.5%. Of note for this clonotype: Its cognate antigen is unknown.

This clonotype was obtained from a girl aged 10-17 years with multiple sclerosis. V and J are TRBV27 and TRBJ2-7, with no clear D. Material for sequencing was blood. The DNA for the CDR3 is TGTGCCAGCAGTTCATCGTTCGCCTCCGAGCAGTACTTC. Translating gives CASSSSFASEQYF.